Sequencing of this T cell receptor beta chain was carried out in a study of T-cell memory formation after mild COVID-19. Study-level information: TCR clusters were largely donor specific.

This clonotype was seen repeatedly, ten times or more. The antigen is not known. TCRdb analysed the 5' RACE reads with MiXCR anew, one entry per CDR3 protein. There are around 35,000 distinct CDR3 sequences in the sample; roughly 7.5% occur only once, and less than 30% lies in the top ten. Overall study findings and caveats: Clones that contracted from day 15 to 85 were balanced CD4/CD8, while later expanders leaned CD4+.

The CDR3 spans 16 residues. Between the trimmed V and J ends, which lost 0 bases and 4 bases, there was a span of 15 bases. CDR1 and CDR2 from the germline V gene are SGHTA and FQGNSA. The chain is built from TRBV7-2 and TRBJ1-2, with D possibly matching TRBD1 (6 bases). The sample consisted of PBMCs or a T cell subset sorted from them (not recorded which). The TCR sequence derives from a man younger than 35 who had mild COVID-19 (a few samples of this study predate the infection). Cell type and time point are not known. For the CDR3, the DNA is TGTGCCAGCAGCTTAGCATACGGGACAAGTCCCTATGGCTACACCTTC. Translating it yields CASSLAYGTSPYGYTF.